This TCR beta chain derives from a study of OX40 agonist ivuxolimab in advanced cancers. On the study more broadly: The dose-escalation cohort was approximately 85% male, with a mean age of around 60 years, ranging about 23 to 90. Study-wide results and limits: CD8+ T cells showed, on average, more clonal expansion than CD4+ cells. Undetermined was the antigen specificity of the expanded peripheral T cells. Within 6 weeks, CD4+ and CD8+ blood T cells expanded clonally at 0.1 to 3.0 mg/kg.

Notes on this clone: The antigen is unknown.

Profiled with immunoSEQ multiplex PCR; TCRdb holds only in-frame clones, not every one. Of about 96,000 clones in the sample, less than 85% were seen once. The CDR3 is 13 amino acids. The V end was cut by 1 base, the J end by 8 bases, with 12 bases between. Germline V gives CDR1 SGHDT, CDR2 YYEEEE. The clonotype was recovered from an adult with an advanced solid tumor such as melanoma, head and neck, liver or kidney cancer. The chain links TRBV5-6 to TRBJ1-2, with TRBD1 as a possible D gene (5 bases). The sample was CD4+ or CD8+ T cells sorted from blood, taken in a trial of the OX40 agonist ivuxolimab. The CDR3 sequence is CASSLFGTLGYTF. The CDR3 DNA is TGTGCCAGCAGCTTGTTTGGGACGCTCGGCTACACCTTC.